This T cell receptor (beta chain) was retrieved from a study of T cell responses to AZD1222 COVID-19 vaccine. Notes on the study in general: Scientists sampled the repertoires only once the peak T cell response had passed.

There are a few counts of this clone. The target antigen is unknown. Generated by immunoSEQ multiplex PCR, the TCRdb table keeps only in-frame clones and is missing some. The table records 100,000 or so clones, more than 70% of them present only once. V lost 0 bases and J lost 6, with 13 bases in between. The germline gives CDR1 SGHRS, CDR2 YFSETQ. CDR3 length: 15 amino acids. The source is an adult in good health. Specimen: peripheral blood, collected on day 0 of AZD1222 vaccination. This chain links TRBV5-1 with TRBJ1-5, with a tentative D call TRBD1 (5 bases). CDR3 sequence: CASSLDGGGVQPQHF. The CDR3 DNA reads TGCGCCAGCAGCTTGGACGGGGGAGGAGTTCAGCCCCAGCATTTT.